The 14 T cell receptor beta chains in this list originate from one sample, sequenced in a study of beta chain features in type 1 diabetes. The sequenced template was cDNA made from the entire isolated RNA. Repertoires were generated with immunoSEQ multiplex PCR, while TCRdb's copy carries only in-frame clones and drops some. The sample shows under 450,000 clones, around 14% of them seen only once. Sequencing was done on a sample of naive CD4+ T cells from blood. The receptors here all came from a man under 40 in good health.

The rearrangement uses TRBV5-4 and TRBJ2-1; D tentatively fits TRBD1 or TRBD2 (6 bases each). The CDR3 consists of 15 residues. Germline V gene data show CDR1 as SGHNT and CDR2 as YYREEE (reference sequence). The V and J ends lost 9 bases and 10 bases respectively, with 26 bases between them. The CDR3 loop is CATLRASARRGEQFF. The CDR3 DNA reads TGTGCCACCCTGAGGGCTAGCGCACGTAGGGGGGAGCAGTTCTTC.

This clone appeared a few times. The chain carries TRBV19 and TRBJ2-7, with 13 nucleotides matching TRBD2. Losses at the gene ends were 6 bases for V and 5 bases for J; bases not matched to a gene: 10. The CDR3 consists of 16 residues. Germline loops: CDR1 LNHDA, CDR2 SQIVND (reference sequence). CDR3 nucleotides: TGTGCCAGTAGAGCCCACGAGGGACTAGCGGGGAACGAGCAGTACTTC. The encoded protein is CASRAHEGLAGNEQYF.

This clone was recorded a few times. The V call is TRBV19, the J call TRBJ2-3; D remains ambiguous. This CDR3 contains 12 residues. The V end lost 6 bases, the J end lost 2 bases, and 6 bases lay between the germline ends. Per the germline V gene, CDR1 is LNHDA and CDR2 is SQIVND (reference sequence). CDR3 bases: TGTGCCAGTAGCGGGTCCACAGATACGCAGTATTTT. It translates to CASSGSTDTQYF.

This CDR3 is CASTRGNQPQHF. The CDR3 DNA reads TGTGCCAGCACCAGGGGCAATCAGCCCCAGCATTTT. The chain is built from TRBV7-2 and TRBJ1-5; D is possibly TRBD1 (5 bases). With 7 bases removed from V and 2 bases from J, the gap between germline ends came to 6 bases. This CDR3 is 12 amino acids long. Germline lookup yields CDR1 SGHTA and CDR2 FQGNSA.

This clone was observed a few times. This chain links TRBV5-4 with TRBJ2-1; 8 positions match TRBD2. Trimming at V came to 3 bases and at J to 2 bases, leaving 10 bases not matched to a gene. In germline, CDR1 is SGHNT, CDR2 YYREEE (reference sequence). This CDR3 spans 17 amino acids. The CDR3 DNA sequence: TGTGCCAGCAGCTCCCCGGGTAGCGGGGCAACCTACAATGAGCAGTTCTTC. Translated: CASSSPGSGATYNEQFF.

Only a few counts were recorded for this clone. The rearrangement joins TRBV11-2 to TRBJ2-2; D may be TRBD1 (6 bases). The germline CDR1 and CDR2 sequences are SGHAT and FQNNGV. Trimming removed 0 bases from V and 6 bases from J, with 8 bases in between. The CDR3 sequence is 14 residues long. CDR3 coding DNA: TGTGCCAGCAGCTTAGACAGGGGATCCGGGGAGCTGTTTTTT. This sequence encodes CASSLDRGSGELFF.

The chain carries TRBV4-1 and TRBJ2-1, with 8 nucleotides matching TRBD2. Unmatched junction bases numbered 12, after V lost 4 bases and J lost 10 bases. The CDR3 totals 15 residues. The germline gives CDR1 MGHRA, CDR2 YSYEKL. CDR3 bases: TGCGCCAGCAGCCGCCTACTAGCGGCCGAAGCAGAGCAGTTCTTC. Amino acid sequence: CASSRLLAAEAEQFF.

This clone was observed a handful of times. The chain combines TRBV7-2 with TRBJ2-7; possible D gene TRBD2, 5 bases. The CDR3 covers 15 residues. V lost 5 bases and J 2 bases, leaving 16 bases between the germline ends. The germline V gene encodes CDR1 SGHTA and CDR2 FQGNSA. As DNA, the CDR3 is TGTGCCAGCAGCCAGAGGGTTTTGGCGGCCTACGAGCAGTACTTC. Residues: CASSQRVLAAYEQYF.

V and J are TRBV20-1 and TRBJ2-1; D unclear. The CDR3 length is 11 residues. The V and J ends lost 3 bases and 7 bases respectively, with 7 bases between them. Germline values: CDR1 DFQATT, CDR2 SNEGSKA (reference sequence). CDR3 nucleotide sequence: TGCAGTGCTAGTGTCAGGAATGAGCAGTTCTTC. Protein product: CSASVRNEQFF.

The V call is TRBV9, the J call TRBJ2-5; 7 positions match TRBD2. The CDR3 is 16 amino acids. Germline assignment: CDR1 SGDLS and CDR2 YYNGEE. The junction had 10 bases not matched to a gene; V was cut back by 0 bases and J by 5 bases. The CDR3 DNA reads as TGTGCCAGCAGCGTAGGCGGACTAGATCGGCGTGAGACCCAGTACTTC. Protein product: CASSVGGLDRRETQYF. The whole variable domain, filled in from reference TRBV9 and TRBJ2-5, reads DSGVTQTPKHLITATGQRVTLRCSPRSGDLSVYWYQQSLDQGLQFLIQYYNGEERAKGNILERFSAQQFPDLHSELNLSSLELGDSALYFCASSVGGLDRRETQYFGPGTRLLVL.

This clone turned up a few times. This chain links TRBV6-6 with TRBJ2-3; D possibly corresponds to TRBD2 (5 bases). The CDR3 has 13 residues. Germline V gene data show CDR1 as MNHNY and CDR2 as SVGAGI (reference sequence). V was pared by 0 bases and J by 5 bases, with 6 bases between. Here the CDR3 reads CASSYSRVDTQYF. In DNA form, the CDR3 reads TGTGCCAGCAGTTACTCGCGGGTAGATACGCAGTATTTT.

This clone has only a few counts. The V and J genes are TRBV5-1 and TRBJ2-2; either TRBD1 or TRBD2 may fit D (5 bases each). This CDR3 spans 16 amino acids. Germline V CDR1 and CDR2: SGHRS, YFSETQ. V lost 3 bases, J lost 1 base, and 13 bases lay in between. The CDR3 protein is CASSSGPWVNTGELFF. The CDR3 region has the DNA TGCGCCAGCAGCTCGGGGCCTTGGGTGAACACCGGGGAGCTGTTTTTT.

In its sample, this clone was seen a few times. This chain links TRBV11-1 with TRBJ1-1; maybe TRBD1 (5 bases). This CDR3 contains 12 residues. V was cut by 3 bases and J by 4 bases, with 6 bases left in between. Per the germline V gene, CDR1 is SGHAT and CDR2 is FQDESV (reference sequence). The CDR3 DNA sequence: TGTGCCAGCAGCTTGGGGCCCACTGAAGCTTTCTTT. Protein sequence: CASSLGPTEAFF.

This clone has just a few counts. The rearrangement joins TRBV7-9 to TRBJ2-1; 10 nucleotides align to TRBD2. There are 14 residues in the CDR3. With 5 bases clipped from V and 6 bases from J, the junction kept 4 bases outside the gene matches. Germline assignment: CDR1 SEHNR and CDR2 FQNEAQ (reference sequence). The CDR3 coding sequence is TGTGCCAGCAGCCTCCCTAGCGGGGGCAATGAGCAGTTCTTC. As protein: CASSLPSGGNEQFF. Together with reference TRBV7-9 and TRBJ2-1, the CDR3 gives the full variable domain: DTGVSQNPRHKITKRGQNVTFRCDPISEHNRLYWYRQTLGQGPEFLTYFQNEAQLEKSRLLSDRFSAERPKGSFSTLEIQRTEQGDSAMYLCASSLPSGGNEQFFGPGTRLTVL.